A selection of T cell receptor beta chains follows, all from one sample in a study of shared clonotypes between healthy human individuals. Assay: immunoSEQ multiplex PCR; the TCRdb copy retains only in-frame clones and omits some. The data contain some 2,000,000 clones, 85% to 95% of them singletons. Material: naive CD4+ T cells sorted from blood. These receptors came from a man between 18 and 35 years old in good health. CDR3s include the opening cysteine and the closing phenylalanine or tryptophan. D genes are given only for firm matches. Expanded clones are given a class, and other clones once, few, many or no size at all.

v_gene,j_gene,abundance,d_gene,CDR3aa,CDR3nt
TRBV6-6,TRBJ2-7,-,TRBD1,CASSYPRTGKKGEQYF,TGTGCCAGCAGTTACCCAAGGACAGGGAAAAAGGGCGAGCAGTACTTC
TRBV25-1,TRBJ1-3,once,-,CASSERRDSGNTIYF,TGTGCCAGCAGTGAACGGAGGGACTCCGGAAACACCATATATTTT
TRBV2,TRBJ2-1,once,-,CASSERVGYNEQFF,TGTGCCAGCAGCGAACGGGTGGGATACAATGAGCAGTTCTTC
TRBV10-3,TRBJ2-3,-,-,CAISFSADTQYF,TGTGCCATCAGCTTTAGTGCGGATACGCAGTATTTT
TRBV11-2,TRBJ1-6,-,-,CASSLGVGNPPLHF,TGTGCCAGCAGCTTAGGAGTCGGGAATCCACCCCTCCACTTT
TRBV7-9,TRBJ2-2,few,-,CASSPTLPGELFF,TGTGCCAGCAGCCCTACGCTTCCCGGGGAGCTGTTTTTT
TRBV15,TRBJ1-3,-,-,CATSRDRTGGNTIYF,TGTGCCACCAGCAGAGATCGTACAGGGGGAAACACCATATATTTT
TRBV2,TRBJ2-3,-,-,CASSEVSLRTDTQYF,TGTGCCAGCAGTGAAGTGAGTTTGAGAACAGATACGCAGTATTTT
TRBV6-5,TRBJ1-1,-,TRBD1,CASSRGPGTEAFF,TGTGCCAGCAGCAGGGGGCCGGGGACTGAAGCTTTCTTT
TRBV28,TRBJ1-2,-,-,CASSPLGRVEGYTF,TGTGCCAGCAGTCCTTTGGGTAGGGTGGAAGGCTACACCTTC
TRBV19,TRBJ2-7,-,-,CASSIALGTNYEQYF,TGTGCCAGTAGTATAGCCTTGGGTACGAACTACGAGCAGTACTTC
TRBV19,TRBJ2-3,-,TRBD1,CASSAQQGVNTQYF,TGTGCCAGTAGTGCCCAACAGGGGGTAAATACGCAGTATTTT
TRBV4-1,TRBJ1-1,-,-,CASSQDSLAEAFF,TGCGCCAGCAGCCAGGACAGTTTGGCTGAAGCTTTCTTT
TRBV6-5,TRBJ2-7,-,TRBD2,CASSYGLAGVSYEQYF,TGTGCCAGCAGCTACGGACTAGCGGGGGTCTCCTACGAGCAGTACTTC
TRBV7-9,TRBJ2-1,-,TRBD2,CASRLTSGRYNEQFF,TGTGCCAGCCGACTGACTAGCGGGAGGTACAATGAGCAGTTCTTC
TRBV28,TRBJ1-2,-,TRBD1,CASSLAGGGYTF,TGTGCCAGCAGTTTGGCAGGGGGCGGCTACACCTTC
TRBV5-1,TRBJ2-5,-,-,CASSSIGGIGETQYF,TGCGCCAGCAGCTCAATTGGGGGTATCGGGGAGACCCAGTACTTC
TRBV28,TRBJ1-4,-,-,CASGGGRGNEKLFF,TGTGCCAGCGGTGGTGGACGCGGTAATGAAAAACTGTTTTTT
TRBV30,TRBJ1-2,-,-,CAWSPGGGYTF,TGTGCCTGGAGTCCCGGAGGTGGCTACACCTTC
TRBV2,TRBJ2-2,-,-,CASRPLGGTGELFF,TGTGCCAGCAGACCTCTTGGCGGCACCGGGGAGCTGTTTTTT
TRBV10-1,TRBJ2-7,few,-,CASRGAVPYEQYF,TGCGCCAGCCGAGGCGCAGTTCCCTACGAGCAGTACTTC
TRBV4-3,TRBJ2-7,-,TRBD1,CASSQRQGETLYEQYF,TGCGCCAGCAGCCAGCGACAGGGTGAGACCCTCTACGAGCAGTACTTC
TRBV6-5,TRBJ1-2,-,-,CASSPGQGGYTF,TGTGCCAGCAGTCCCGGGCAGGGTGGCTACACCTTC
TRBV9,TRBJ1-2,-,-,CASSPRTVLGYTF,TGTGCCAGCAGCCCCCGGACTGTATTGGGCTACACCTTC
TRBV7-9,TRBJ2-4,-,-,CASSPQGSKNIQYF,TGTGCCAGCAGCCCACAGGGATCCAAAAACATTCAGTACTTC
TRBV5-1,TRBJ2-2,-,-,CASTASPNTGELFF,TGCGCCAGCACGGCAAGCCCGAACACCGGGGAGCTGTTTTTT
TRBV30,TRBJ1-1,-,-,CAWSRNRVNTEAFF,TGTGCCTGGAGCAGAAACAGGGTTAACACTGAAGCTTTCTTT
TRBV18,TRBJ1-2,few,TRBD1,CASSPGGQGIGGYTF,TGTGCCAGCTCACCAGGAGGACAGGGGATTGGGGGCTACACCTTC
TRBV4-2,TRBJ1-5,-,-,CASSQGVKGVSGNQPQHF,TGTGCCAGCAGCCAAGGGGTGAAGGGGGTTTCGGGCAATCAGCCCCAGCATTTT
TRBV10-3,TRBJ1-2,-,-,CAISEPFDGGLYGYTF,TGTGCCATCAGTGAGCCCTTCGACGGAGGCCTCTATGGCTACACCTTC
TRBV5-1,TRBJ2-5,-,-,CASSLAFSEGGPGAQYF,TGCGCCAGCAGCTTGGCCTTCAGTGAGGGGGGCCCGGGGGCCCAGTACTTC
TRBV6-1,TRBJ1-4,-,TRBD1,CASSEMTGTGEREKLFF,TGTGCCAGCAGTGAAATGACCGGGACAGGGGAAAGAGAAAAACTGTTTTTT
TRBV28,TRBJ2-1,-,-,CASSFLQTYNEQFF,TGTGCCAGCAGTTTCCTGCAGACGTACAATGAGCAGTTCTTC